This TCR beta chain was documented in a study of cytomegalovirus exposure and HLA in healthy donors. This CDR3 contains 17 residues. V lost 3 bases, J lost 4 bases, and 21 bases lay in between. In germline, CDR1 is SGHTA, CDR2 FQGTGA. This clone was detected a few times. Both 60 Vbeta primers and 13 Jbeta primers went into the PCR. Data came from immunoSEQ multiplex PCR; TCRdb stores just in-frame clones and leaves some out. The profile covers approximately 180,000 clones, with under 85% appearing a single time and 2% to 2.5% taken by the ten largest. The J gene is TRBJ1-1, the V gene TRBV7-3; D uncertain. Sequenced material: PBMCs. The receptor was derived from a human donor in good health. The chain's CDR3 is CASSLWSRPIPGTEAFF. CDR3 coding DNA: TGTGCCAGCAGCTTGTGGAGCCGACCGATCCCGGGCACTGAAGCTTTCTTT.